This T cell receptor (beta chain) stems from a study of PD-1 blockade in classical Hodgkin lymphoma. Data came from immunoSEQ multiplex PCR; TCRdb stores just in-frame clones and leaves some out. The sample has about 16,000 clones, just under 85% seen once. Relapses following autologous stem cell transplantation were seen in all patients, with brentuximab vedotin exposure varying. Out of thawed PBMCs, magnetic negative selection purified CD4+ T cells. V shed 0 bases and J shed 3 bases, with 7 bases lying between them. The CDR3 is made up of 14 amino acids. Per the germline V gene, CDR1 is LGHNT and CDR2 is FRNRAP.

The source is a human donor with classical Hodgkin lymphoma. Source: CD4+ T cells from blood, taken at baseline. The V call is TRBV12-5, the J call TRBJ2-3; no definite D call. CDR3 coding DNA: TGTGCTAGTGGTTTGGTAGTCAGGACAGATACGCAGTATTTT. Amino acid sequence: CASGLVVRTDTQYF.